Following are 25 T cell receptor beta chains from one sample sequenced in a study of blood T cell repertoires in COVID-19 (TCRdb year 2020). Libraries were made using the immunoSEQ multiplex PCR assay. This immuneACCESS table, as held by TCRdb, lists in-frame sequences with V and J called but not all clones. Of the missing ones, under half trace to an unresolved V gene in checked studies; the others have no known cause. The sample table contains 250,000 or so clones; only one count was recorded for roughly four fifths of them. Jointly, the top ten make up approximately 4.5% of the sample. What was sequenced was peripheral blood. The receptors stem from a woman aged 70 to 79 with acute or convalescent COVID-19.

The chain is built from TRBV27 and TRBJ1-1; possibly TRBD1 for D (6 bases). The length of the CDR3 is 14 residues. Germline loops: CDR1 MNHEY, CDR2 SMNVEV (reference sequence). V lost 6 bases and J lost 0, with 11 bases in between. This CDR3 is CASRLQGLNTEAFF. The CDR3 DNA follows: TGTGCCAGCAGACTACAGGGCCTGAACACTGAAGCTTTCTTT.

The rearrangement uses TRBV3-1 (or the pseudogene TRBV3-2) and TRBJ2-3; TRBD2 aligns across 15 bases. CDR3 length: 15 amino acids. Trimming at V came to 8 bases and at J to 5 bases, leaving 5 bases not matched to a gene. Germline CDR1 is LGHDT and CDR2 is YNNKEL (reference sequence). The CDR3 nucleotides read TGTGCCAGCGGACTAGCGGGGGGGCCGCGAGATACGCAGTATTTT. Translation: CASGLAGGPRDTQYF.

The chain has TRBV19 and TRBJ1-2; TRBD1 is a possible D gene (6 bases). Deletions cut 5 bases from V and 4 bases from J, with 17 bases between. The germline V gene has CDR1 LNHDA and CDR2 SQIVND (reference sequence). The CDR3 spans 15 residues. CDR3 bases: TGTGCCAGTAGTGCCTCAGGGGCCGTGGTCTATGGCTACACCTTC. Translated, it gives CASSASGAVVYGYTF.

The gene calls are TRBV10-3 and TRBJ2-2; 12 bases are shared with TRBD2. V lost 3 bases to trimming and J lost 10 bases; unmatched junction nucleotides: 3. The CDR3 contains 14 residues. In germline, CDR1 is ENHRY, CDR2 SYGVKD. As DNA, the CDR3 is TGTGCCATCAGTGACCTAGCGGGGGGGCTGGAGCTGTTTTTT. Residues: CAISDLAGGLELFF.

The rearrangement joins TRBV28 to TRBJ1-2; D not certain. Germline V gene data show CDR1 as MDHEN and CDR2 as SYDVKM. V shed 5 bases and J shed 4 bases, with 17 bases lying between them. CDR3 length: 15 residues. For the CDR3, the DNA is TGTGCCAGCAGTAGCAAACTATTAGGGAGCTATGGCTACACCTTC. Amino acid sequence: CASSSKLLGSYGYTF.

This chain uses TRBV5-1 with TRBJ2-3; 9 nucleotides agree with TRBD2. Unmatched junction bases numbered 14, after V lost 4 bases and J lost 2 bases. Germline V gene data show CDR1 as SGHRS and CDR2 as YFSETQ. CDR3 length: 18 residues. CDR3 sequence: CASSVGGGGGASTDTQYF. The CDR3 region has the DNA TGCGCCAGCAGCGTCGGTGGTGGCGGGGGGGCCTCCACAGATACGCAGTATTTT.

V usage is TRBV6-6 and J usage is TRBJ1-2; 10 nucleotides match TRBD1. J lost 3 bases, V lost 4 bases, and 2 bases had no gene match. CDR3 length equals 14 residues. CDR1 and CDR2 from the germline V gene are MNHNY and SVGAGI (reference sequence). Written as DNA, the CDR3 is TGTGCCAGCAGTTTGACAGGGGGCCACTATGGCTACACCTTC. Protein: CASSLTGGHYGYTF.

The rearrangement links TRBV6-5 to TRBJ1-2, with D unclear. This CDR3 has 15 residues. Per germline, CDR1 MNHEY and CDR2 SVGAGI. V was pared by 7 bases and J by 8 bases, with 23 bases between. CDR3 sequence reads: CASMVGAGDWRGYTF. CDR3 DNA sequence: TGTGCCAGCATGGTGGGTGCCGGAGACTGGCGCGGCTACACCTTC.

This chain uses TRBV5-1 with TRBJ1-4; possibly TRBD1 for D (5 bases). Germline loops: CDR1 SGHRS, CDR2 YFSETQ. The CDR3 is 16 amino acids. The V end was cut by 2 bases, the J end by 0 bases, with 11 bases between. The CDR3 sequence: CASSFTPTATNEKLFF. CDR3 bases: TGCGCCAGCAGCTTTACACCGACAGCAACTAATGAAAAACTGTTTTTT.

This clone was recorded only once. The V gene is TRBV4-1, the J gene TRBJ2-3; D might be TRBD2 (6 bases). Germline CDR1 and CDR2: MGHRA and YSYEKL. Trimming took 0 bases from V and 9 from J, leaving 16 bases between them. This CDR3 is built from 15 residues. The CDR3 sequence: CASSQDAGAGSTQYF. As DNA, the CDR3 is TGCGCCAGCAGCCAAGATGCAGGCGCGGGAAGCACGCAGTATTTT.

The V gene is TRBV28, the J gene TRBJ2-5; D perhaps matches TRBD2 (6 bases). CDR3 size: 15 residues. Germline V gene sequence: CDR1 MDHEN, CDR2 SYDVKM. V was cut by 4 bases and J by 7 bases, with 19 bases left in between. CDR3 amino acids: CASSYSGLTKTTQYF. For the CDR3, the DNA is TGTGCCAGCAGTTACTCGGGACTGACCAAGACGACCCAGTACTTC.

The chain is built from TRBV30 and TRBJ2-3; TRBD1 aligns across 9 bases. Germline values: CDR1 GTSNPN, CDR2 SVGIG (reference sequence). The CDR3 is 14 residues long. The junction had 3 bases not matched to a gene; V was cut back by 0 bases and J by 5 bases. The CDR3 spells CAWSVTGGQDTQYF. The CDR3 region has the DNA TGTGCCTGGAGTGTGACAGGGGGTCAAGATACGCAGTATTTT.

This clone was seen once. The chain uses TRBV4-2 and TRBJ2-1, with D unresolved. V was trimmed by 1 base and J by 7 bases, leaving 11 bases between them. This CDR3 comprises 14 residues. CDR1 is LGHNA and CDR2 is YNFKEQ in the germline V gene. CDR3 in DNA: TGTGCCAGCAGCCAAGTTTCGTCGGAGAATGAGCAGTTCTTC. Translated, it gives CASSQVSSENEQFF.

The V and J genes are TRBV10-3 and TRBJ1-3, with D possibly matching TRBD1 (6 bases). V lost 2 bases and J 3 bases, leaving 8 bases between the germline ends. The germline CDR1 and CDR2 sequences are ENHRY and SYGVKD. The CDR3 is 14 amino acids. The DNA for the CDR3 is TGTGCCATCAGTGAGACAGGGTTTGGAAACACCATATATTTT. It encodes CAISETGFGNTIYF.

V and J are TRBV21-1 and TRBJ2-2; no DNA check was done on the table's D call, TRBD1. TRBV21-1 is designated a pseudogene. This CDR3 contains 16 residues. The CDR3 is CASSISRTANTGELFF. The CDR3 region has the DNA TGTGCCAGCAGCATTTCTAGGACAGCAAACACCGGGGAGCTGTTTTTT.

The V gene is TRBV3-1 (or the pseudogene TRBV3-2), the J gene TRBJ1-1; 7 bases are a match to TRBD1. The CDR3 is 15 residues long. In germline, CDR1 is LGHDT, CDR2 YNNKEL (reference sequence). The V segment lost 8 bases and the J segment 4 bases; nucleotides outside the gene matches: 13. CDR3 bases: TGTGCCAGCGGCTCGACAGGGCATGTTGGCACTGAAGCTTTCTTT. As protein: CASGSTGHVGTEAFF.

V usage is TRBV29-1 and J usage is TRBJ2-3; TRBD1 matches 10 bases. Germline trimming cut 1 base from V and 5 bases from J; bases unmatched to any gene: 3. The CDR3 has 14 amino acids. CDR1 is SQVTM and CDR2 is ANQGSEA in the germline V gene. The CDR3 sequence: CSVEGQGARDTQYF. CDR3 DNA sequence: TGCAGCGTTGAAGGACAGGGGGCGAGAGATACGCAGTATTTT.

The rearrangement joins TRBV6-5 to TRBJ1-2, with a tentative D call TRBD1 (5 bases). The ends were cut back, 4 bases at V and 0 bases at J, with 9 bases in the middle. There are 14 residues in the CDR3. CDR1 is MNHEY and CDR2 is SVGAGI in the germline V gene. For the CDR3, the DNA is TGTGCCAGCAGTTTGTCCAGGGCTAACTATGGCTACACCTTC. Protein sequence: CASSLSRANYGYTF.

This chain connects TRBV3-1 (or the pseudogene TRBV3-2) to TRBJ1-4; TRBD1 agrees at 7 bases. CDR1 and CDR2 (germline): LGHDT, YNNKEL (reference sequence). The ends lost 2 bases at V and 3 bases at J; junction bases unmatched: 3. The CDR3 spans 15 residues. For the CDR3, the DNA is TGTGCCAGCAGCCAAACGGGACAGTCTAATGAAAAACTGTTTTTT. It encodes CASSQTGQSNEKLFF.

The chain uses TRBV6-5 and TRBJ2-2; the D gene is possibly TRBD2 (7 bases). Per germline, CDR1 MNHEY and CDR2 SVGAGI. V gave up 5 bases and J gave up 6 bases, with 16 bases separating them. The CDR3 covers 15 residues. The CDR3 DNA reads TGTGCCAGCAGTCCGGAGGGGGGGGCATCCGGGGAGCTGTTTTTT. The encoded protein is CASSPEGGASGELFF.

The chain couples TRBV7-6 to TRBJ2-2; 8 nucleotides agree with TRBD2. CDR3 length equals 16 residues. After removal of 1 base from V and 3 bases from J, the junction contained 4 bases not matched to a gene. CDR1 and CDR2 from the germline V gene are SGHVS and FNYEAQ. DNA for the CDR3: TGTGCCAGCAGCTTAGGGACAGCGGGGGACACCGGGGAGCTGTTTTTT. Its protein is CASSLGTAGDTGELFF.

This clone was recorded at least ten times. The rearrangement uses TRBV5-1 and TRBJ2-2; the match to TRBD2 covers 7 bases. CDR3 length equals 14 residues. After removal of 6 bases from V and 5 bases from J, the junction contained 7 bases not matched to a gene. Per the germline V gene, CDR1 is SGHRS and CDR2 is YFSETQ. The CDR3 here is CASTSQGGTGELFF. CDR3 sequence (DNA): TGCGCCAGCACGTCTCAGGGAGGGACCGGGGAGCTGTTTTTT.

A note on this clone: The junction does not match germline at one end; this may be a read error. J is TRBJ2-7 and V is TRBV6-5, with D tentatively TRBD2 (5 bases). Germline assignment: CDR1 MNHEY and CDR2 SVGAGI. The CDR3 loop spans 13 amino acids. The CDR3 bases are TGTACCAGCAGACGGGGATCCGCCTACGAGCAGTACTTC. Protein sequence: CTSRRGSAYEQYF.

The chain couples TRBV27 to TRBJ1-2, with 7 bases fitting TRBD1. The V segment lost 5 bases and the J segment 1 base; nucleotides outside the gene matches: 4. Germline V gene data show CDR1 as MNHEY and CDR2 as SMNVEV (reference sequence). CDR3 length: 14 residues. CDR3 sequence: CASSRDSVNYGYTF. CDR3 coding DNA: TGTGCCAGCAGTCGGGACAGTGTTAACTATGGCTACACCTTC.

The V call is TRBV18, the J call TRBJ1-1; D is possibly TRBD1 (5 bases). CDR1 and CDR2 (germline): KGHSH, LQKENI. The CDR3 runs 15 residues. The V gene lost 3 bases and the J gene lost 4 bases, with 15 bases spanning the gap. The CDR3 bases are TGTGCCAGCTCACCTGGAGGGGAAGAGGTCACTGAAGCTTTCTTT. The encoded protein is CASSPGGEEVTEAFF.